The rows below give T cell receptor beta chains drawn from one sample of a study of regulatory T cells in long-lasting Graves disease. In TCRdb, the multiplex PCR reads were re-called with MiXCR into one record per CDR3 protein. The table lists a few hundred thousand distinct CDR3 sequences, roughly a fifth of them singletons, with over 9.5% in the top ten. The sample was also linked to a second study, of T cells in Graves' hyperthyroidism and ophthalmopathy.

The starting material was peripheral blood mononuclear cells (PBMCs), obtained at new diagnosis, from a patient treated with antithyroid drugs. The receptors here all came from a woman aged 25-40 years with Graves disease. CDR3s include the opening cysteine and the closing phenylalanine or tryptophan. A D gene is named only where the DNA matches it firmly. Clone size appears in some rows only: once, few, many, or a class for an expanded clone.

V gene,J gene,clone size,D gene,CDR3 protein,CDR3 DNA
TRBV7-8,TRBJ2-4,-,-,CASSFKTDAKNIQYF,TGTGCCAGCAGCTTTAAGACGGATGCCAAAAACATTCAGTACTTC
TRBV29-1,TRBJ1-2,many,TRBD1,CGGLGQGVDGYTF,TGCGGGGGCCTGGGACAGGGGGTTGATGGCTACACCTTC
TRBV12-5,TRBJ2-3,-,-,CASGLVRGGGSPDTQYF,TGTGCTAGTGGTTTGGTACGTGGAGGCGGGTCCCCAGATACGCAGTATTTT
TRBV14,TRBJ1-6,many,-,CASSQDGRVGSPLHF,TGTGCCAGCAGCCAAGATGGCAGGGTAGGATCACCCCTCCACTTT
TRBV7-9,TRBJ2-1,many,TRBD1,CACAEGANEQFF,TGTGCCTGCGCCGAGGGGGCCAATGAGCAGTTCTTC
TRBV6-1,TRBJ1-4,many,-,CASRRQGNEKLFF,TGTGCCAGCAGACGTCAGGGTAATGAAAAACTGTTTTTT
TRBV28,TRBJ2-5,-,TRBD2,CASTTSSGRHQETQYF,TGTGCCAGCACCACCTCTAGCGGGAGACACCAAGAGACCCAGTACTTC
TRBV2,TRBJ2-7,many,-,CASLDPSYEQYF,TGTGCCAGCCTGGACCCTTCCTACGAGCAGTACTTC
TRBV9,TRBJ1-6,-,TRBD1,CASSVSGQGYSPLHF,TGTGCCAGCAGCGTCTCGGGACAGGGATATTCACCCCTCCACTTT
TRBV2,TRBJ2-3,many,TRBD1,CASRGLGETGATDTQYF,TGTGCCAGCAGAGGCTTGGGGGAGACAGGGGCTACAGATACGCAGTATTTT
TRBV4-1,TRBJ1-4,many,-,CASSQEGPKTEKLFF,TGCGCCAGCAGCCAAGAGGGGCCTAAGACTGAAAAACTGTTTTTT
TRBV12-3/TRBV12-4,TRBJ1-1,many,-,CASSLQSGNTEAFF,TGTGCCAGCAGTTTACAATCCGGGAACACTGAAGCTTTCTTT
TRBV19,TRBJ1-6,few,-,CASSMGDRGSPLHF,TGTGCCAGTAGTATGGGGGATCGCGGTTCACCCCTCCACTTT
TRBV2,TRBJ2-5,-,-,CARDSQETQYF,TGTGCCAGGGACAGCCAAGAGACCCAGTACTTC
TRBV7-9,TRBJ1-2,many,-,CASSLVGDTGYTF,TGTGCCAGCAGCTTAGTAGGGGACACGGGCTACACCTTC
TRBV20-1,TRBJ2-7,many,TRBD1,CSATGRDRPPYEQYF,TGCAGTGCTACTGGCCGGGACAGGCCGCCCTACGAGCAGTACTTC
TRBV27,TRBJ1-1,-,-,CASSLSFGAGETEAFF,TGTGCCAGCAGTTTATCATTCGGTGCAGGGGAGACTGAAGCTTTCTTT
TRBV6-1,TRBJ1-3,many,-,CASRATGFSGNTIYF,TGTGCCAGCAGAGCCACAGGATTCTCTGGAAACACCATATATTTT
TRBV6-5,TRBJ2-5,many,-,CASSYITSETQYF,TGTGCCAGCAGTTACATTACTTCAGAGACCCAGTACTTC
TRBV28,TRBJ1-6,many,-,CASSLWASSYNSPLHF,TGTGCCAGCAGTTTATGGGCCAGCTCCTATAATTCACCCCTCCACTTT
TRBV5-5,TRBJ2-2,many,TRBD2,CASSALAGVRTGELFF,TGTGCCAGCAGCGCTTTAGCGGGAGTCCGCACCGGGGAGCTGTTTTTT
TRBV29-1,TRBJ2-3,many,-,CSADVLGVEYF,TGCAGCGCAGACGTACTAGGTGTGGAGTATTTT
TRBV18,TRBJ2-1,many,TRBD1,CASSPPDRAGEQFF,TGTGCCAGCTCACCTCCTGACAGGGCTGGTGAGCAGTTCTTC
TRBV19,TRBJ1-5,many,-,CASSPYRDTNQPQHF,TGTGCCAGTAGTCCCTATAGGGACACTAATCAGCCCCAGCATTTT
TRBV24-1,TRBJ2-3,many,-,CATSFGGGTDTQYF,TGTGCCACCAGTTTCGGGGGCGGCACAGATACGCAGTATTTT
TRBV27,TRBJ2-6,many,-,CASSLEYRAAGANVLTF,TGTGCCAGCAGTTTAGAGTACAGGGCCGCTGGGGCCAACGTCCTGACTTTC
TRBV7-8,TRBJ1-1,-,TRBD1,CASSLAGQGGTEAFF,TGTGCCAGCAGCTTAGCGGGACAGGGGGGGACTGAAGCTTTCTTT
TRBV7-3,TRBJ2-1,-,TRBD2,CASSPTLLAGEENEQFF,TGTGCCAGCAGCCCGACCCTCCTGGCGGGAGAGGAGAATGAGCAGTTCTTC
TRBV6-2/TRBV6-3,TRBJ2-7,-,-,CASTPSSGSSYEQYF,TGTGCCAGCACTCCCTCAAGCGGCAGCTCCTACGAGCAGTACTTC
TRBV27,TRBJ1-2,few,-,CASSQERGGHGYTF,TGTGCCAGCAGTCAGGAAAGGGGGGGCCATGGCTACACCTTC